This entry lists 29 T cell receptor beta chains sequenced from one sample in a study of blood T cell repertoires in COVID-19. Sequencing was performed with immunoSEQ multiplex PCR; in TCRdb, only in-frame clones are kept and a portion is missing. The sample has about 50,000 clones; 65% to 85% are singletons. Specimen: peripheral blood. All receptors come from a woman over 75 with COVID-19, enrolled during active disease.

The gene calls are TRBV24-1 and TRBJ2-3, with 9 bases fitting TRBD1. Germline CDR1 reads KGHDR; CDR2 reads SFDVKD. Trimming at V came to 7 bases and at J to 5 bases, leaving 6 bases not matched to a gene. The CDR3 contains 14 residues. Here the CDR3 reads CATSRTGAGDTQYF. DNA for the CDR3: TGTGCCACCAGCAGGACAGGGGCGGGAGATACGCAGTATTTT.

The rearrangement joins TRBV7-9 to TRBJ2-7, with D unresolved. CDR1 and CDR2 (germline): SEHNR, FQNEAQ (reference sequence). The CDR3 runs to 14 residues. Deletions cut 1 base from V and 1 base from J, with 8 bases between. CDR3 region: CASSLGLRSYEQYF. The CDR3 nucleotides read TGTGCCAGCAGCTTAGGGCTCCGATCCTACGAGCAGTACTTC.

The V gene is TRBV7-3, the J gene TRBJ1-2, with TRBD1 matching 9 bases. This CDR3 is 17 amino acids long. Germline loops: CDR1 SGHTA, CDR2 FQGTGA. The ends lost 1 base at V and 7 bases at J; junction bases unmatched: 13. CDR3 protein: CASSLKGAGQGPLGYTF. The DNA of the CDR3 is TGTGCCAGCAGCTTAAAAGGGGCGGGACAGGGCCCACTTGGCTACACCTTC.

The chain links TRBV28 to TRBJ1-5, with D tentatively TRBD1 (5 bases). In germline, CDR1 is MDHEN, CDR2 SYDVKM. Trimming took off 8 bases at V and 6 bases at J, with 14 bases between the two ends. The CDR3 is 13 residues long. The CDR3 here is CASRGPGGQPQHF. The CDR3 DNA reads TGTGCCAGCCGAGGGCCGGGGGGTCAGCCCCAGCATTTT.

V and J are TRBV4-2 and TRBJ2-3; no clear D gene. The germline V gene has CDR1 LGHNA and CDR2 YNFKEQ. The CDR3 extends over 11 amino acids. Deletions cut 2 bases from V and 5 bases from J, with 2 bases between. In DNA form, the CDR3 reads TGTGCCAGCAGCCAACTAGATACGCAGTATTTT. It specifies CASSQLDTQYF.

This clone was picked up one time. The chain links TRBV7-9 to TRBJ1-6, with D perhaps matching TRBD1 (5 bases). V lost 2 bases, J lost 8 bases, and 13 bases lay in between. CDR1 and CDR2 from the germline V gene are SEHNR and FQNEAQ (reference sequence). The CDR3 covers 15 residues. The CDR3 DNA reads as TGTGCCAGCAGCTTATGGCAGGGAGGGCATTCACCCCTCCACTTT. Translated, it gives CASSLWQGGHSPLHF. The whole variable domain, remainder taken from reference TRBV7-9 and TRBJ1-6, is DTGVSQNPRHKITKRGQNVTFRCDPISEHNRLYWYRQTLGQGPEFLTYFQNEAQLEKSRLLSDRFSAERPKGSFSTLEIQRTEQGDSAMYLCASSLWQGGHSPLHFGNGTRLTVT.

The chain recombines TRBV19 with TRBJ1-4; 7 nucleotides agree with TRBD1. Per the germline V gene, CDR1 is LNHDA and CDR2 is SQIVND (reference sequence). There are 15 residues in the CDR3. Trimming took 7 bases from V and 8 from J; bases not matched to a gene: 13. The CDR3: CASKLKTGQREKLFF. Written as DNA, the CDR3 is TGTGCCAGTAAACTGAAGACAGGGCAGCGCGAAAAACTGTTTTTT.

This sequence joins TRBV6-6 and TRBJ1-1; D gene unclear. CDR3 length: 13 residues. V shed 8 bases and J shed 6 bases, with 16 bases lying between them. Germline loops: CDR1 MNHNY, CDR2 SVGAGI (reference sequence). The CDR3 here is CASSPGSSAEAFF. CDR3 DNA: TGTGCCAGCTCTCCGGGGTCCTCGGCTGAAGCTTTCTTT.

The chain uses TRBV5-1 and TRBJ2-1, with D possibly TRBD2 on 5 matching bases. Germline loops: CDR1 SGHRS, CDR2 YFSETQ. The CDR3 has 14 residues. Trimming took 5 bases from V and 4 from J, leaving 13 bases between them. The CDR3 DNA sequence: TGCGCCAGCAGAGAGGGAGCAGTGTACAATGAGCAGTTCTTC. It translates to CASREGAVYNEQFF.

The rearrangement links TRBV5-1 to TRBJ1-1; unclear D gene. The CDR3 covers 16 residues. Germline loops: CDR1 SGHRS, CDR2 YFSETQ. The V gene lost 4 bases and the J gene lost 0 bases, with 16 bases spanning the gap. Written as DNA, the CDR3 is TGCGCCAGCAGCCGCCAGGTCAGGACTATGAACACTGAAGCTTTCTTT. Amino acids: CASSRQVRTMNTEAFF.

The chain has TRBV3-1 (or the pseudogene TRBV3-2) and TRBJ2-4; 9 bases map to TRBD2. This CDR3 is 12 amino acids long. The V gene's germline CDR1 is LGHDT and CDR2 YNNKEL (reference sequence). V was clipped by 3 bases and J by 13 bases; unmatched bases: 4. For the CDR3, the DNA is TGTGCCAGCAGCCAGGGCCTAGCGGGACAGTACTTC. The encoded protein is CASSQGLAGQYF.

This chain uses TRBV28 with TRBJ2-7, with 7 nucleotides matching TRBD2. The V and J ends lost 5 bases and 3 bases, in that order; junction bases with no gene match: 10. Germline V CDR1 and CDR2: MDHEN, SYDVKM. The CDR3 extends over 15 amino acids. CDR3: CASSSVAGLNYEQYF. In nucleotides, the CDR3 is TGTGCCAGCAGTAGTGTAGCGGGTTTAAACTACGAGCAGTACTTC.

The chain carries TRBV29-1 and TRBJ2-5, with 8 bases lining up with TRBD1. The CDR3 sequence is 14 residues long. The germline V gene encodes CDR1 SQVTM and CDR2 ANQGSEA. V gave up 5 bases and J gave up 1 base; unmatched junction bases: 6. The CDR3 coding sequence is TGCAGCGTTAGGACAGGGTCGGCCCAAGAGACCCAGTACTTC. Protein product: CSVRTGSAQETQYF.

The chain employs TRBV7-3 and TRBJ2-3; D is perhaps TRBD2 (6 bases). Looked up from germline, CDR1 is SGHTA and CDR2 is FQGTGA. Trimming left V 5 bases short and J 5 bases short, with 17 bases between. This CDR3 contains 15 residues. DNA for the CDR3: TGTGCCAGCAGCCGAGCGGGCCCCTCGGGAGATACGCAGTATTTT. It translates to CASSRAGPSGDTQYF.

The rearrangement uses TRBV9 and TRBJ2-7; 15 bases align to TRBD2. Germline V CDR1 and CDR2: SGDLS, YYNGEE. With V trimmed by 3 bases and J by 6 bases, 4 bases remained unmatched. The CDR3 consists of 15 residues. CDR3 DNA sequence: TGTGCCAGCAGCGGGACTAGCGGGAGGGCGGGCGAGCAGTACTTC. As protein: CASSGTSGRAGEQYF.

The rearrangement uses TRBV7-9 and TRBJ2-1; 13 nucleotides agree with TRBD2. J gave up 5 bases and V 3 bases, and 4 bases lay outside the gene matches. CDR1 and CDR2 from the germline V gene are SEHNR and FQNEAQ (reference sequence). The CDR3 runs to 16 residues. This CDR3 reads CASSFGLAGEHNEQFF. As DNA, the CDR3 is TGTGCCAGCAGCTTCGGACTAGCGGGAGAACACAATGAGCAGTTCTTC.

The rearrangement joins TRBV28 to TRBJ2-5, with a tentative D call TRBD1 (6 bases). The CDR3 contains 16 residues. Germline V gene data show CDR1 as MDHEN and CDR2 as SYDVKM. V was clipped by 5 bases and J by 0 bases, with 16 bases between them. CDR3 bases: TGTGCCAGCAGTCCCCAGGGGACGGAGTACCAAGAGACCCAGTACTTC. Translating gives CASSPQGTEYQETQYF.

V is TRBV6-6 and J is TRBJ1-5; D is unresolved. The germline V gene encodes CDR1 MNHNY and CDR2 SVGAGI (reference sequence). The CDR3 totals 15 residues. The germline V and J ends were trimmed by 0 bases and 5 bases, with 11 bases remaining between them. DNA for the CDR3: TGTGCCAGCAGTTACTCGGGCAGAGTCTATCAGCCCCAGCATTTT. Residues: CASSYSGRVYQPQHF.

This clone was detected a few times. The chain links TRBV7-2 to TRBJ1-2; TRBD1 might be the D (6 bases). Germline V gives CDR1 SGHTA, CDR2 FQGNSA. Trimming stripped 4 bases from V and 1 base from J, with 10 bases between. The CDR3 is 14 amino acids. CDR3 bases: TGTGCCAGCAGCTCAATAGGGGGTAACTATGGCTACACCTTC. Protein product: CASSSIGGNYGYTF.

The chain combines TRBV6-5 with TRBJ2-3; 13 bases agree with TRBD2. Per the germline V gene, CDR1 is MNHEY and CDR2 is SVGAGI. Trimming took 7 bases from V and 4 from J; bases not matched to a gene: 5. The CDR3 sequence is 15 residues long. The CDR3 region has the DNA TGTGCCAGCATTATACTAGCGGGAGGGCCAGATACGCAGTATTTT. Its protein product is CASIILAGGPDTQYF.

V is TRBV7-8 and J is TRBJ2-7; D not resolved. The CDR3 loop spans 12 amino acids. V was pared by 5 bases and J by 5 bases, with 10 bases between. CDR1 and CDR2 from the germline V gene are SGHVS and FQNEAQ. The CDR3 sequence: CASSLGLNEQYF. In nucleotides, the CDR3 is TGTGCCAGCAGCCTCGGTCTGAACGAGCAGTACTTC.

The gene calls are TRBV5-1 and TRBJ1-2; D possibly corresponds to TRBD1 (6 bases). From germline, CDR1 is SGHRS and CDR2 YFSETQ. The CDR3 totals 15 residues. V was pared by 0 bases and J by 2 bases, with 11 bases between. CDR3 in amino acids: CASSLALGANYGYTF. Here the CDR3 DNA reads TGCGCCAGCAGCTTGGCTTTGGGGGCGAACTATGGCTACACCTTC.

The rearrangement links TRBV11-3 to TRBJ1-1; D unresolved. Trimming cost V 4 bases and J 5 bases, with 11 bases left between them. The CDR3 is 13 amino acids. Germline V gene lookup returns CDR1 SGHNT and CDR2 YENEEA. The DNA of the CDR3 is TGTGCCAGCAGCTCGGACCGGAGGACTGAAGCTTTCTTT. This codes for CASSSDRRTEAFF.

The rearrangement links TRBV7-9 to TRBJ2-1; 12 nucleotides agree with TRBD2. Germline V lookup: CDR1 SEHNR, CDR2 FQNEAQ (reference sequence). This CDR3 is built from 17 residues. V shed 5 bases and J 8 bases; nucleotides not matched to a gene: 13. CDR3 DNA sequence: TGTGCCAGCAGCCCCTGGGCTAGCGGGAGGGCCGGGTATGAGCAGTTCTTC. This sequence encodes CASSPWASGRAGYEQFF.

V gene TRBV7-2 combines with J gene TRBJ1-4, with 7 bases aligning to TRBD1. Germline V gene sequence: CDR1 SGHTA, CDR2 FQGNSA. V lost 1 base and J lost 8; bases outside the gene matches: 7. This CDR3 is built from 15 residues. In nucleotides, the CDR3 is TGTGCCAGCAGCTTAGAGACAGGGTTGCCAGAAAAACTGTTTTTT. Protein product: CASSLETGLPEKLFF.

The CDR3 region has the DNA TGCGCCAGCAGCGGCGATACAGCTACTAACTATGGCTACACCTTC. Amino acid sequence: CASSGDTATNYGYTF. V and J are TRBV5-1 and TRBJ1-2; D not resolved. Per the germline V gene, CDR1 is SGHRS and CDR2 is YFSETQ. V lost 4 bases and J lost 0, with 13 bases in between. There are 15 residues in the CDR3.

This clone occurred a few times. The chain links TRBV7-6 to TRBJ2-2; TRBD1 matches 9 bases. V was pared by 5 bases and J by 1 base, with 5 bases of the junction left unmatched. Germline V gene sequence: CDR1 SGHVS, CDR2 FNYEAQ. CDR3 size: 16 residues. The CDR3 DNA is TGTGCCAGCAGCAATGGACAGGGGCTGAACACCGGGGAGCTGTTTTTT. The encoded protein is CASSNGQGLNTGELFF.

There are a few counts of this clone. The rearrangement links TRBV4-1 to TRBJ2-2, with 10 bases lining up with TRBD2. V shed 2 bases and J 6 bases; nucleotides not matched to a gene: 6. This CDR3 is 16 amino acids long. The germline V gene encodes CDR1 MGHRA and CDR2 YSYEKL. CDR3 in amino acids: CASSQTGTSVSGELFF. In nucleotides, the CDR3 is TGCGCCAGCAGCCAAACCGGGACTAGCGTATCCGGGGAGCTGTTTTTT.

V gene TRBV5-1 combines with J gene TRBJ2-5, with TRBD2 matching over 10 bases. Trimming cost V 5 bases and J 2 bases; bases outside gene matches: 12. The germline CDR1 and CDR2 sequences are SGHRS and YFSETQ. The CDR3 loop spans 17 amino acids. The CDR3 here is CASRKGSGRALQETQYF. In DNA form, the CDR3 reads TGCGCCAGCAGAAAGGGAAGCGGGAGGGCCCTGCAAGAGACCCAGTACTTC. The whole variable domain, remainder taken from reference TRBV5-1 and TRBJ2-5, is KAGVTQTPRYLIKTRGQQVTLSCSPISGHRSVSWYQQTPGQGLQFLFEYFSETQRNKGNFPGRFSGRQFSNSRSEMNVSTLELGDSALYLCASRKGSGRALQETQYFGPGTRLLVL.